Sequencing of this TCR beta chain was carried out in a study of CD8 T cells in ankylosing spondylitis. Study-wide points: A motif of eight highly homologous TCR beta variants was seen as apparently characteristic of ankylosing spondylitis blood. Disease-linked clones displayed a CD8+ phenotype and appeared relatively rarely in peripheral blood. Disease-linked clones were reportedly significantly enriched in matched ankylosing spondylitis synovial fluid.

Quantitative 5'-RACE with molecular barcodes was used to make the TCR beta libraries. Using its own MiXCR run on the 5' RACE reads, TCRdb lists one record per CDR3 protein. The profile covers about 350,000 distinct CDR3 sequences, with approximately 22% appearing a single time and around 13% taken by the ten largest. The CDR3 totals 16 residues. Unmatched junction bases numbered 5, after V lost 2 bases and J lost 0 bases. Germline-derived CDR1 and CDR2 are SGHTA and FQGTGA. This clonotype appeared a few times. The target antigen is unknown. The sequence was collected from a male donor with ankylosing spondylitis or in good health (not recorded which). The sample comprised blood, either unsorted or a sorted T cell fraction (not recorded which). The V gene is TRBV7-3, the J gene TRBJ2-3; 7 bases match TRBD2. CDR3 in DNA: TGTGCCAGCAGCTTACGAGGCGGGGGAAGCACAGATACGCAGTATTTT. Amino acid sequence: CASSLRGGGSTDTQYF.